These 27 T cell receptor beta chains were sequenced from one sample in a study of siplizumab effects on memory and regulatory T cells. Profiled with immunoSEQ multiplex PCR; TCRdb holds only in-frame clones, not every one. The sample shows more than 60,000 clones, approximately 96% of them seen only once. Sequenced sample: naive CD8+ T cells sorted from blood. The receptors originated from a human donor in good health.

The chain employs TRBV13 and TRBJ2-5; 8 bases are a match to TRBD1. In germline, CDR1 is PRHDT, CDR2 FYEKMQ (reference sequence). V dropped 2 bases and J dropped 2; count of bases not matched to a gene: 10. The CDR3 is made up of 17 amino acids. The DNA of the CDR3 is TGTGCCAGCAGCTTAATCCAGGGTACAGGGGGACAAGAGACCCAGTACTTC. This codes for CASSLIQGTGGQETQYF.

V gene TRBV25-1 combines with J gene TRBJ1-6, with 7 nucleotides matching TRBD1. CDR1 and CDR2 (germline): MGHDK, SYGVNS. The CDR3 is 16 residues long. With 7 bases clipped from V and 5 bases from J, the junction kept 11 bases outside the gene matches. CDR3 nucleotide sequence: TGTGCCAGCAAAGACAGGGAGTCGACCCATAATTCACCCCTCCACTTT. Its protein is CASKDRESTHNSPLHF.

CDR3 in DNA: TGTGCCAGCAGCCCCGGGCAGGATACGCAGTATTTT. Translated: CASSPGQDTQYF. V usage is TRBV13 and J usage is TRBJ2-3; D gene uncertain. The CDR3 is made up of 12 amino acids. Germline V CDR1 and CDR2: PRHDT, FYEKMQ (reference sequence). The ends were cut back, 5 bases at V and 6 bases at J, with 9 bases in the middle.

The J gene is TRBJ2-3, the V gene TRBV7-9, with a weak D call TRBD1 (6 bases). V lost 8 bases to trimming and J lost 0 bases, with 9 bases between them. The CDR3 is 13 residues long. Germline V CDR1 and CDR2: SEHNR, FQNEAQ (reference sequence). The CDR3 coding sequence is TGTGCCAGCGGACAGACTAGCACAGATACGCAGTATTTT. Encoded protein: CASGQTSTDTQYF.

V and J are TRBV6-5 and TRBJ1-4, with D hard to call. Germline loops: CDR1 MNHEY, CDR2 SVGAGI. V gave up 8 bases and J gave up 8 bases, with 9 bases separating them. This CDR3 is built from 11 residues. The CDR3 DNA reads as TGTGCCAGCCGGGGTAGCGAAAAACTGTTTTTT. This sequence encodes CASRGSEKLFF.

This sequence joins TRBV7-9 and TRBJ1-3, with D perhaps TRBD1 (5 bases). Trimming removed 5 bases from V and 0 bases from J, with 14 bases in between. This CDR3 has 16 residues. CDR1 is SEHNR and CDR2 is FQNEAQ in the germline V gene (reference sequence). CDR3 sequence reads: CASSLLGDLSGNTIYF. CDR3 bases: TGTGCCAGCAGCCTCCTTGGGGACCTCTCTGGAAACACCATATATTTT.

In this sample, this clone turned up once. The CDR3 sequence: CASRVAPQGVDSPLHF. CDR3 coding DNA: TGTGCCAGCAGAGTGGCCCCTCAAGGGGTCGATTCACCCCTCCACTTT. The gene calls are TRBV6-6 and TRBJ1-6; possible D gene TRBD1, 5 bases. Germline CDR1 reads MNHNY; CDR2 reads SVGAGI (reference sequence). CDR3 length: 16 amino acids. Trimming took 6 bases from V and 8 from J, leaving 20 bases between them.

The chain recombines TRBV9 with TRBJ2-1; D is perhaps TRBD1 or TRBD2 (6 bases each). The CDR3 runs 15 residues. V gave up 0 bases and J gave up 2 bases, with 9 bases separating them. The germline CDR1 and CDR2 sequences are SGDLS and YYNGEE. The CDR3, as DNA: TGTGCCAGCAGCGTAGGGGGGGCTGCCTACAATGAGCAGTTCTTC. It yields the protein CASSVGGAAYNEQFF. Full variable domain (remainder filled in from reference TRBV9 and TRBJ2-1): DSGVTQTPKHLITATGQRVTLRCSPRSGDLSVYWYQQSLDQGLQFLIQYYNGEERAKGNILERFSAQQFPDLHSELNLSSLELGDSALYFCASSVGGAAYNEQFFGPGTRLTVL.

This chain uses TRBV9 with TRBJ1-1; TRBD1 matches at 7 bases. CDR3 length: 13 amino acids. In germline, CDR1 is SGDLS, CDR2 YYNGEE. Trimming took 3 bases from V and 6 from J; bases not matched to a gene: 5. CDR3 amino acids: CASSAPGTAEAFF. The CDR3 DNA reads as TGTGCCAGCAGCGCCCCCGGGACAGCTGAAGCTTTCTTT.

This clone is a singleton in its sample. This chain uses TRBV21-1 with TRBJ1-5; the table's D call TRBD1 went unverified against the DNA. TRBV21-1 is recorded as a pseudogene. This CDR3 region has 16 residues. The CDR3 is CASSKAGQPGHQPQHF. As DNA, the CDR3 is TGTGCCAGCAGCAAAGCGGGGCAGCCCGGGCATCAGCCCCAGCATTTT.

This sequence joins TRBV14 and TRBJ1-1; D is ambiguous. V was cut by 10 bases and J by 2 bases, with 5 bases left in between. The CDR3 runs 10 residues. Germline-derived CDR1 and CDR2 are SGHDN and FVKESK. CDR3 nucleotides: TGTGCCACCGGAAACACTGAAGCTTTCTTT. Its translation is CATGNTEAFF.

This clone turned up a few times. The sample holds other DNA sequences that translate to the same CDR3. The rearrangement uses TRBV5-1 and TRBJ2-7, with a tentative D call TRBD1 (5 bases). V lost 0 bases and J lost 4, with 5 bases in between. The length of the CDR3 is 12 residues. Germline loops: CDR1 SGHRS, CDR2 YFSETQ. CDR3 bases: TGCGCCAGCAGCTTGGAGGGGTACGAGCAGTACTTC. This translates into CASSLEGYEQYF.

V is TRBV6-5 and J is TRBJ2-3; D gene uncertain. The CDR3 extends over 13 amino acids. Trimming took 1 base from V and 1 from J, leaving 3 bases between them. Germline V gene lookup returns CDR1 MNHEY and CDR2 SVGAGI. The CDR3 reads CASSYFGTDTQYF. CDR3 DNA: TGTGCCAGCAGTTACTTCGGCACAGATACGCAGTATTTT.

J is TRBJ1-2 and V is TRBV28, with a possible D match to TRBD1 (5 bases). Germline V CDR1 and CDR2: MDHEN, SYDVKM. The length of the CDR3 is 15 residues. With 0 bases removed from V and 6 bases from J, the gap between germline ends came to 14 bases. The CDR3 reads CASSLWSGMDDGYTF. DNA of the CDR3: TGTGCCAGCAGTTTATGGTCAGGGATGGACGATGGCTACACCTTC.

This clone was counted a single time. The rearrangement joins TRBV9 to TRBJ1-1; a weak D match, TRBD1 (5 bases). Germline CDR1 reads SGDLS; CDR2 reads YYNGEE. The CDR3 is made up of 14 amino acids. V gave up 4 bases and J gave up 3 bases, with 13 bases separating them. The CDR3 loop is CASSSSQEDTEAFF. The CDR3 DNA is TGTGCCAGCAGCTCCTCACAGGAGGACACTGAAGCTTTCTTT.

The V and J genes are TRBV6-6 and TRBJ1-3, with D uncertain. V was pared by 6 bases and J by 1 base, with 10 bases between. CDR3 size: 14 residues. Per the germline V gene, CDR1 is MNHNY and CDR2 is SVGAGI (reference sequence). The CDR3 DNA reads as TGTGCCAGCAGCCCGGACTATTCTGGAAACACCATATATTTT. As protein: CASSPDYSGNTIYF.

DNA of the CDR3: TGTGCCAGCAGTCAGGGGTGGGGGGAGACCCAGTACTTC. Translated, it gives CASSQGWGETQYF. The chain carries TRBV5-4 and TRBJ2-5, with D maybe TRBD1 (6 bases). Trimming removed 5 bases at V and 5 bases at J, with 13 bases between. Germline V gene lookup returns CDR1 SGHNT and CDR2 YYREEE (reference sequence). The CDR3 covers 13 residues.

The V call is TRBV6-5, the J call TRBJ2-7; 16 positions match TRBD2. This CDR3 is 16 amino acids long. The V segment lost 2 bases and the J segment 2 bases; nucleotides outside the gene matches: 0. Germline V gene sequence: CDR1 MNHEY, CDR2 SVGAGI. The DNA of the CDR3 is TGTGCCAGCAGTTACGGGACTAGCGGGGGGGCCTACGAGCAGTACTTC. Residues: CASSYGTSGGAYEQYF.

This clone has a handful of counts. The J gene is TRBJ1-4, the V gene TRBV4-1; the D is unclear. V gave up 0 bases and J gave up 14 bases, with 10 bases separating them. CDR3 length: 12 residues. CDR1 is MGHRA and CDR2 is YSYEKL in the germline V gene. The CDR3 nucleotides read TGCGCCAGCAGCCAAGATCGGCAGGCTCTGTTTTTT. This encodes CASSQDRQALFF.

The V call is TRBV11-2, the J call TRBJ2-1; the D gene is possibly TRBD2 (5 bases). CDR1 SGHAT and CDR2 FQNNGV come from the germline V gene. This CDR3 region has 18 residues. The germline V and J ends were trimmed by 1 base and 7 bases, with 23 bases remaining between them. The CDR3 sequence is CASSLVPGKRTGSNEQFF. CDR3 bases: TGTGCCAGCAGCTTAGTTCCCGGGAAACGTACGGGGTCGAATGAGCAGTTCTTC.

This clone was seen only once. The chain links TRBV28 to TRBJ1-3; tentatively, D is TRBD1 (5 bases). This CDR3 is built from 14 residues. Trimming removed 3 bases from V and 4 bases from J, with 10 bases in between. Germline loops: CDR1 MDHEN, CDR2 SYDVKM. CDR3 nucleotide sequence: TGTGCCAGCAGTTTTATGGGGGAAGGAAACACCATATATTTT. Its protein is CASSFMGEGNTIYF.

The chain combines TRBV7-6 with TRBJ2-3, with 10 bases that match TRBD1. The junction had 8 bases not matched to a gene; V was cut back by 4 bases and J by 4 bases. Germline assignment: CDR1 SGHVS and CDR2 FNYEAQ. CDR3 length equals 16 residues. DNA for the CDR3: TGTGCCAGCAGCTCTCCCGGGACAGGGGTGGCAGATACGCAGTATTTT. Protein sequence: CASSSPGTGVADTQYF. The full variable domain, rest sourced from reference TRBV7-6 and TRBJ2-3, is GAGVSQSPRYKVTKRGQDVALRCDPISGHVSLYWYRQALGQGPEFLTYFNYEAQQDKSGLPNDRFSAERPEGSISTLTIQRTEQRDSAMYRCASSSPGTGVADTQYFGPGTRLTVL.

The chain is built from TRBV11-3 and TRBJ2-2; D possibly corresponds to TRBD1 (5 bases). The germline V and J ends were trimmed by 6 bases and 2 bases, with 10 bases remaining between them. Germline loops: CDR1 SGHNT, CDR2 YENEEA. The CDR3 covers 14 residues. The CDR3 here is CASSPDSNTGELFF. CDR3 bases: TGTGCCAGCAGTCCTGACAGCAACACCGGGGAGCTGTTTTTT.

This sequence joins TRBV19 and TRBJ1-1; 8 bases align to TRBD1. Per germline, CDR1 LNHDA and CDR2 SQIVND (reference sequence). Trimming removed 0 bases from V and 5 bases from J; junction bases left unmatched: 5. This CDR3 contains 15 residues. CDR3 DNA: TGTGCCAGTAGTATAGAAGGACAGGGAGCGACTGAAGCTTTCTTT. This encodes CASSIEGQGATEAFF.

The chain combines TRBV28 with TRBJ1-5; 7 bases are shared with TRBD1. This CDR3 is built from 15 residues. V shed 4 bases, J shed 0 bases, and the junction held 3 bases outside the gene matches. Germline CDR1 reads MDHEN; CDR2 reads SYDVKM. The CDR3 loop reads CASSSGTDSNQPQHF. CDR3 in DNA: TGTGCCAGCAGTTCCGGGACAGATAGCAATCAGCCCCAGCATTTT.

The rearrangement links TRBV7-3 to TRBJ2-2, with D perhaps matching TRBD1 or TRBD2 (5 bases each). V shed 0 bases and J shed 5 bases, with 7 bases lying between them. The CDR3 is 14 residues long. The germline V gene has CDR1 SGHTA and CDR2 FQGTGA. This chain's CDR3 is CASSLTWGTGELFF. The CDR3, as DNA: TGTGCCAGCAGCTTAACATGGGGGACCGGGGAGCTGTTTTTT.

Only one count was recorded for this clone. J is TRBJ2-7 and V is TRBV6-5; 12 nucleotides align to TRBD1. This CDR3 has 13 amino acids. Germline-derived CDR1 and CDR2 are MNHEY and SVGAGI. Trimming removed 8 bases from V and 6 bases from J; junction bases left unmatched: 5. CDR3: CASQGDRGPEQYF. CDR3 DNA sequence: TGTGCCAGCCAAGGGGACAGGGGGCCCGAGCAGTACTTC.